Following are 26 T cell receptor beta chains from one sample sequenced in a study of T cells in Graves' hyperthyroidism and ophthalmopathy. TCR beta CDR3 region amplification was performed from RNA transcripts. HTBI primers were used for first-round RT-PCR of the TCR CDR3. TCRdb ran MiXCR on the multiplex PCR reads and lists one entry per CDR3 protein. The repertoire holds some 650,000 distinct CDR3 sequences, with roughly 15% as singletons. The specimen sequenced was blood. The receptors were sampled from a woman in her thirties or forties with Graves' ophthalmopathy.

This rearrangement joins TRBV6-1 to TRBJ1-5, with unresolved D. The CDR3 consists of 15 residues. Trimming left V 5 bases short and J 3 bases short, with 14 bases between. The germline CDR1 and CDR2 sequences are MNHNS and SASEGT. CDR3 in DNA: TGTGCCAGCAGTAGGGCTGGGCGGAACAATCAGCCCCAGCATTTT. Its protein product is CASSRAGRNNQPQHF.

This clonotype has ten or more counts. This chain uses TRBV3-1 with TRBJ2-4; 7 bases are shared with TRBD1. CDR3 length equals 16 residues. Trimming took 2 bases from V and 1 from J; bases not matched to a gene: 5. Per germline, CDR1 LGHDT and CDR2 YNNKEL (reference sequence). This chain's CDR3 is CASSQHPRGAKNIQYF. Written as DNA, the CDR3 is TGTGCCAGCAGCCAACACCCCAGGGGGGCCAAAAACATTCAGTACTTC.

This clonotype was seen many times. The chain employs TRBV20-1 and TRBJ1-1; D is possibly TRBD1 (6 bases). There are 14 residues in the CDR3. The V gene lost 3 bases and the J gene lost 1 base, with 12 bases spanning the gap. Germline V gene lookup returns CDR1 DFQATT and CDR2 SNEGSKA (reference sequence). CDR3 sequence: CSARGTTANTEAFF. CDR3 bases: TGCAGTGCTAGGGGGACAACCGCGAACACTGAAGCTTTCTTT.

The chain combines TRBV6-1 with TRBJ1-5; 10 bases are shared with TRBD1. CDR1 is MNHNS and CDR2 is SASEGT in the germline V gene. J lost 0 bases, V lost 10 bases, and 6 bases had no gene match. The CDR3 has 15 residues. Here the CDR3 reads CATGDRGYSNQPQHF. CDR3 DNA sequence: TGTGCCACCGGGGACAGGGGATATAGCAATCAGCCCCAGCATTTT.

This clonotype was seen only a few times. The chain combines TRBV6-1 with TRBJ2-1, with D unresolved. The V and J ends lost 2 bases and 8 bases respectively, with 10 bases between them. This CDR3 has 13 residues. The germline CDR1 and CDR2 sequences are MNHNS and SASEGT. CDR3 DNA: TGTGCCAGCAGTGAACAGGAGCACTATGAGCAGTTCTTC. This codes for CASSEQEHYEQFF.

This clonotype has a handful of counts. It may be a read error: a sequence one base away is much more abundant. This chain connects TRBV6-1 to TRBJ2-3; 7 nucleotides align to TRBD1. The V and J ends lost 6 bases and 8 bases, in that order; junction bases with no gene match: 14. From germline, CDR1 is MNHNS and CDR2 SASEGT. The length of the CDR3 is 15 residues. The CDR3 sequence: CASSPRGGAIGTQYF. DNA for the CDR3: TGTGCCAGCAGCCCCCGAGGGGGCGCGATAGGTACGCAGTATTTT.

About this clonotype itself: A much larger clone sits a single nucleotide away, making a read error possible. The rearrangement uses TRBV11-2 and TRBJ2-4; the D gene is possibly TRBD1 (6 bases). V dropped 3 bases and J dropped 8 bases, with 11 bases sitting between them. CDR1 SGHAT and CDR2 FQNNGV come from the germline V gene. The CDR3 is 13 amino acids. The CDR3 loop reads CASSFQGIDIQYF. The CDR3 nucleotides read TGTGCCAGCAGCTTCCAGGGGATAGACATTCAGTACTTC.

This chain links TRBV5-5 with TRBJ1-3, with no clear D. The length of the CDR3 is 15 residues. V gave up 7 bases and J gave up 3 bases, with 17 bases separating them. Germline CDR1 and CDR2: SGHKS and YYEKEE (reference sequence). CDR3 sequence (DNA): TGTGCCAGCGAGATTTTTAAGGTCGGTGGAAACACCATATATTTT. This sequence encodes CASEIFKVGGNTIYF.

This clonotype was seen ten or more times. V usage is TRBV18 and J usage is TRBJ1-4; 10 nucleotides agree with TRBD1. The CDR3 is 13 residues long. Germline V gene data show CDR1 as KGHSH and CDR2 as LQKENI. V was clipped by 6 bases and J by 8 bases; unmatched bases: 3. The CDR3 region has the DNA TGTGCCAGCTCCCCGGGACAGGGGGAAAAACTGTTTTTT. As protein: CASSPGQGEKLFF.

This clonotype was recorded at least ten times. This rearrangement joins TRBV6-1 to TRBJ2-2, with TRBD1 matching 11 bases. The CDR3 sequence is 18 residues long. Germline CDR1 and CDR2: MNHNS and SASEGT. V lost 5 bases and J lost 4; bases outside the gene matches: 12. DNA for the CDR3: TGTGCCAGCAGTTTCGAAGGGGGAGGGACAGGGGGCACCGGGGAGCTGTTTTTT. Translating it yields CASSFEGGGTGGTGELFF.

This clonotype was observed at least ten times. The chain is built from TRBV7-9 and TRBJ2-3; D gene ambiguous. The V and J ends lost 5 bases and 1 base respectively, with 16 bases between them. Germline CDR1 SEHNR, CDR2 FQNEAQ (reference sequence). CDR3 length equals 16 residues. CDR3 DNA: TGTGCCAGCAGCGTGTTAGCCCTTGAGGGCACAGATACGCAGTATTTT. Translating gives CASSVLALEGTDTQYF.

This clonotype has ten or more counts. The CDR3 here is CASSEGRHSTLETQYF. DNA for the CDR3: TGTGCCAGCAGTGAAGGAAGACATTCGACCCTGGAGACCCAGTACTTC. The chain carries TRBV2 and TRBJ2-5; D is unresolved. The V and J ends lost 1 base and 5 bases respectively, with 17 bases between them. Germline V lookup: CDR1 SNHLY, CDR2 FYNNEI. This CDR3 comprises 16 residues.

This clonotype was recorded many times. CDR3: CASSPWTPQGNEQFF. The CDR3 DNA sequence: TGTGCCAGCAGTCCCTGGACCCCCCAGGGCAATGAGCAGTTCTTC. The V and J genes are TRBV11-2 and TRBJ2-1; maybe TRBD1 (5 bases). The germline V gene has CDR1 SGHAT and CDR2 FQNNGV. V was clipped by 6 bases and J by 6 bases, with 18 bases between them. The CDR3 is 15 residues long.

In this sample, this clonotype turned up many times. The chain is built from TRBV5-1 and TRBJ1-6, with TRBD1 identical over 10 bases. This CDR3 has 15 residues. The germline gives CDR1 SGHRS, CDR2 YFSETQ. Losses at the gene ends were 0 bases for V and 10 bases for J; bases not matched to a gene: 4. The CDR3 loop is CASSLEGQGQSPLHF. In DNA, the CDR3 is TGCGCCAGCAGCTTGGAGGGACAGGGGCAATCACCCCTCCACTTT. The full variable domain, its missing parts supplied by reference TRBV5-1 and TRBJ1-6, is KAGVTQTPRYLIKTRGQQVTLSCSPISGHRSVSWYQQTPGQGLQFLFEYFSETQRNKGNFPGRFSGRQFSNSRSEMNVSTLELGDSALYLCASSLEGQGQSPLHFGNGTRLTVT.

The J gene is TRBJ2-5, the V gene TRBV20-1; perhaps TRBD1 as D (6 bases). Between the trimmed V and J ends, which lost 5 bases and 2 bases, there was a span of 15 bases. From germline, CDR1 is DFQATT and CDR2 SNEGSKA (reference sequence). The CDR3 runs to 14 residues. The CDR3 nucleotides are TGCAGTGCTGGACAACAGGGTCGACAAGAGACCCAGTACTTC. The encoded protein is CSAGQQGRQETQYF.

This clonotype was seen repeatedly, ten times or more. The rearrangement links TRBV28 to TRBJ2-7, with TRBD1 matching 8 bases. V lost 11 bases to trimming and J lost 1 base; unmatched junction nucleotides: 13. The CDR3 consists of 15 residues. Germline values: CDR1 MDHEN, CDR2 SYDVKM. CDR3 in DNA: TGTGCCGCGCTCGGGGGCAGGGGGCGGTCCTACGAGCAGTACTTC. Its protein is CAALGGRGRSYEQYF.

This clonotype was detected ten times or more. The chain links TRBV28 to TRBJ1-6; 9 nucleotides line up with TRBD1. The CDR3 runs to 17 residues. The germline V gene has CDR1 MDHEN and CDR2 SYDVKM. J gave up 10 bases and V 3 bases, and 13 bases lay outside the gene matches. The CDR3: CASSFPGQGPIGSPLHF. The CDR3 bases are TGTGCCAGCAGTTTCCCCGGACAGGGGCCCATCGGGTCACCCCTCCACTTT.

This clonotype has a count of ten or more. The V gene is TRBV6-1, the J gene TRBJ1-1; unclear D gene. Trimming removed 6 bases from V and 5 bases from J, with 10 bases in between. The CDR3 length is 12 residues. CDR1 and CDR2 from the germline V gene are MNHNS and SASEGT. The CDR3 here is CASSIMTTEAFF. Written as DNA, the CDR3 is TGTGCCAGCAGCATAATGACAACTGAAGCTTTCTTT.

The sample holds many counts of this clonotype. The V gene is TRBV7-3, the J gene TRBJ2-2; 8 bases match TRBD1. This CDR3 contains 15 residues. J was trimmed by 6 bases and V by 2 bases; bases with no gene match: 5. Germline loops: CDR1 SGHTA, CDR2 FQGTGA. The CDR3 reads CASSLVQGASGELFF. The CDR3 DNA follows: TGTGCCAGCAGCTTAGTCCAGGGGGCCTCCGGGGAGCTGTTTTTT.

V usage is TRBV6-1 and J usage is TRBJ1-4; the D gene is possibly TRBD1 (5 bases). The V gene lost 8 bases and the J gene lost 0 bases, with 16 bases spanning the gap. This CDR3 spans 16 amino acids. CDR1 MNHNS and CDR2 SASEGT come from the germline V gene. The CDR3 region is CASYRQNSATNEKLFF. CDR3 DNA sequence: TGTGCCAGCTATCGACAGAACTCTGCAACTAATGAAAAACTGTTTTTT.

This clonotype was seen many times. The rearrangement uses TRBV28 and TRBJ2-2; D is undetermined. The CDR3 sequence is 14 residues long. In germline, CDR1 is MDHEN, CDR2 SYDVKM. The V and J ends lost 1 base and 1 base respectively, with 4 bases between them. The CDR3 DNA is TGTGCCAGCAGTTTATTCCAGAACACCGGGGAGCTGTTTTTT. Translating it yields CASSLFQNTGELFF.

This clonotype was seen at least ten times. The J gene is TRBJ2-7, the V gene TRBV12-3 or TRBV12-4; 11 bases are shared with TRBD1. This CDR3 contains 15 residues. Trimming cost V 5 bases and J 4 bases; bases outside gene matches: 7. The CDR3 protein is CASSRGQGATYEQYF. CDR3 nucleotide sequence: TGTGCCAGCAGTCGAGGACAGGGGGCTACTTACGAGCAGTACTTC.

The V gene is TRBV29-1, the J gene TRBJ1-1, with no clear D. The V and J ends lost 4 bases and 1 base respectively, with 10 bases between them. The CDR3 runs 13 residues. Looked up from germline, CDR1 is SQVTM and CDR2 is ANQGSEA. The CDR3 protein is CSVALTQNTEAFF. The DNA of the CDR3 is TGCAGCGTTGCCCTCACCCAGAACACTGAAGCTTTCTTT. Complete variable domain (other parts from reference TRBV29-1 and TRBJ1-1): SAVISQKPSRDICQRGTSLTIQCQVDSQVTMMFWYRQQPGQSLTLIATANQGSEATYESGFVIDKFPISRPNLTFSTLTVSNMSPEDSSIYLCSVALTQNTEAFFGQGTRLTVV.

This clonotype appeared many times. The V gene is TRBV30, the J gene TRBJ2-5; 7 bases line up with TRBD2. Trimming took 2 bases from V and 0 from J; bases not matched to a gene: 6. Germline V gene data show CDR1 as GTSNPN and CDR2 as SVGIG (reference sequence). The CDR3 has 15 amino acids. CDR3 nucleotide sequence: TGTGCCTGGAGTCCCCGACTAGCAGACCAAGAGACCCAGTACTTC. This translates into CAWSPRLADQETQYF.

There are many counts of this clonotype. This chain links TRBV20-1 with TRBJ1-2; maybe TRBD1 (5 bases). This CDR3 region has 14 residues. Germline-derived CDR1 and CDR2 are DFQATT and SNEGSKA (reference sequence). V was cut by 3 bases and J by 4 bases, with 15 bases left in between. The CDR3: CSASPLGHGYGYTF. The CDR3, as DNA: TGCAGTGCTAGTCCGTTAGGACACGGCTATGGCTACACCTTC.

The CDR3 DNA reads as TGTGCCGCCTCTAGCCGGTCATTCACCGGGGAGCTGTTTTTT. This translates into CAASSRSFTGELFF. The chain recombines TRBV7-2 with TRBJ2-2; tentatively, D is TRBD2 (5 bases). This CDR3 is 14 amino acids long. The ends were cut back, 11 bases at V and 4 bases at J, with 17 bases in the middle. Germline assignment: CDR1 SGHTA and CDR2 FQGNSA.